The present T cell receptor beta chain was sequenced within a study of OX40 agonist ivuxolimab in advanced cancers. Findings and caveats of the study: Not determined was the antigen specificity of the expanded peripheral T cells.

This clone was observed a handful of times. Its target is not known. CDR3 length equals 18 residues. The V and J ends lost 0 bases and 0 bases respectively, with 12 bases between them. Germline CDR1 SEHNR, CDR2 FQNEAQ (reference sequence). Method: immunoSEQ multiplex PCR; TCRdb's copy keeps in-frame clones and lacks some. The sample includes 64,000 or so clones, about 80% of them seen just once. The chain recombines TRBV7-9 with TRBJ1-6, with a tentative D call TRBD1 (6 bases). The source was CD4+ or CD8+ T cells sorted from blood, collected in a trial of the OX40 agonist ivuxolimab. The receptor comes from an adult with an advanced solid tumor such as melanoma, head and neck, liver or kidney cancer. The CDR3 is CASSLAPGASSYNSPLHF. The CDR3 bases are TGTGCCAGCAGCTTAGCCCCAGGGGCGAGCTCCTATAATTCACCCCTCCACTTT.